These T cell receptor beta chains were read from a single sample in a study of shared clonotypes between healthy human individuals. The method was immunoSEQ multiplex PCR; TCRdb's version includes in-frame clones alone and lacks a portion of them. The sample includes around 980,000 clones, 75% to 85% of them seen just once. Material for sequencing was memory CD4+ T cells from PBMCs. Receptors were obtained from a man aged 18 to 30 in good health. Some clones in this sample may be carry-over from other donors' samples. Both conserved end residues are part of each CDR3. Each record gives: D gene, J gene, V gene, clone size, CDR3 DNA, CDR3 protein. A D gene is named only where the DNA matches it firmly. Clone size appears in some rows only: once, few, many, or a class for an expanded clone.

- TRBJ1-2 TRBV14 - TGTGCCAGCAGCCAAGACCCCAGGAACTACTATGGCTACACCTTC CASSQDPRNYYGYTF
TRBD2 TRBJ2-5 TRBV7-2 - TGTGCCAGCAGTTCCGGGACTAGCTTGCAGACCCAGTACTTC CASSSGTSLQTQYF
- TRBJ1-1 TRBV19 few TGTGCCAGTAGTCCCCGAGGAGGATTGAACACTGAAGCTTTCTTT CASSPRGGLNTEAFF
TRBD2 TRBJ2-7 TRBV6-1 once TGTGCCAGCAGTGCCGGGACTAGTTATGGCGAGCAGTACTTC CASSAGTSYGEQYF
- TRBJ1-3 TRBV27 - TGTGCCAGCAGTCCACTCGAGGGGCTCACTGGAAACACCATATATTTT CASSPLEGLTGNTIYF
TRBD1 TRBJ2-3 TRBV30 - TGTGCCCGAACCGTCGGGACAGGGAACACAGATACGCAGTATTTT CARTVGTGNTDTQYF
- TRBJ2-7 TRBV7-2 many TGTGCCAGCAGCCCAACCTACTACGAGCAGTACTTC CASSPTYYEQYF
TRBD1 TRBJ2-3 TRBV19 - TGTGCCAGTAGTATCAGGGGGATGTCTAGCACAGATACGCAGTATTTT CASSIRGMSSTDTQYF
- TRBJ2-2 TRBV12-5 - TGTGCTAGTGGTTTCTTTAAATGGGGGAACACCGGGGAGCTGTTTTTT CASGFFKWGNTGELFF
TRBD1 TRBJ1-5 TRBV28 - TGTGCCAGCACCACAACGGGACAGGGGCATCAGCCCCAGCATTTT CASTTTGQGHQPQHF
TRBD1 TRBJ1-1 TRBV7-8 once TGTGCCAGCAGCTTAGCGGTTCCGGGACAGACTGTGAACACTGAAGCTTTCTTT CASSLAVPGQTVNTEAFF
- TRBJ2-7 TRBV7-2 once TGTGCCAGCAGCTTAGTGGCCACTCAAATGGTGGACGAGCAGTACTTC CASSLVATQMVDEQYF
- TRBJ2-6 TRBV7-3 once TGTGCCAGCAGCTTAGGGAACGTGGGGTCTGGGGCCAACGTCCTGACTTTC CASSLGNVGSGANVLTF